The clone carrying this T cell receptor beta chain occurred a few times. Its target is not known. These data come from a study of identical twins. From the 5' RACE reads, TCRdb called clonotypes with MiXCR, one entry per CDR3 protein. The data hold approximately 240,000 distinct CDR3 sequences, with about an eighth observed a single time. The CDR3 runs to 14 residues. V lost 4 bases, J lost 0 bases, and 9 bases lay in between. Germline CDR1 MNHEY, CDR2 SVGAGI. Study findings and constraints: Fewer insertions characterized abundant cord blood beta clonotypes, whereas memory repertoires showed none. Conclusions relied on cross-sectional statistical analysis, not following the same donors.

The chain uses TRBV6-5 and TRBJ1-1; D is ambiguous. Sequenced: memory (CD45RO+) T cells sorted from blood. The receptor was isolated from a woman in her late teens or twenties in good health. The CDR3 sequence is CASSLGLVNTEAFF. CDR3 nucleotide sequence: TGTGCCAGCAGTTTAGGACTGGTGAACACTGAAGCTTTCTTT.